This T cell receptor (beta chain) stems from a study of T cell clones after liver transplantation. Study-level background: Third-party-reactive TCRbeta sequences from pre-transplant mixed lymphocyte reactions served as antigen-independent comparators. Notes on the study in general: Rather than being deleted, graft donor-reactive T cells may have moved into the graft.

In the case of this clone: Its antigen is unknown.

Assay used: immunoSEQ multiplex PCR; TCRdb lists only in-frame clones, some missing. The sample yields some 40,000 clones, about 86% seen once. The CDR3 is 14 residues long. The V gene lost 7 bases and the J gene lost 0 bases, with 12 bases spanning the gap. Per germline, CDR1 MNHNS and CDR2 SASEGT. This sample comprised CD4+ T cells from blood, obtained 24 months after liver transplant. The chain joins TRBV6-1 to TRBJ1-2; TRBD1 is a possible D gene (5 bases). The TCR originated in a human patient who received a liver transplant. Some T cells may be transferred from the graft donor. The CDR3 coding sequence is TGTGCCAGCACCCAGGGACGGACTAACTATGGCTACACCTTC. Encoded protein: CASTQGRTNYGYTF.